This TCR beta chain was retrieved from a study of blood T cell repertoires in COVID-19. Study-wide background: Material from acute and convalescent COVID-19 was sourced from the United States, Italy and Spain. From T cells, B-cell-depleted T cells, or PBMCs came the material, which was cDNA or gDNA.

Only a few counts were recorded for this clone. How the authors handled the data: It was from reference gene primer amplification that nucleated cell counts were estimated. Repertoires were generated with immunoSEQ multiplex PCR, while TCRdb's copy carries only in-frame clones and drops some. V, J and clone size reflect that table, while D and trimming were determined from the DNA. The data show 100,000 or so clones, roughly 92% seen once. The clonotype originates from a man between 65 and 79 years old with acute or convalescent COVID-19. Sequenced: peripheral blood.

CDR3 DNA sequence: TGTGCCAGCGGACTAGCGGGAGATTACAATGAGCAGTTCTTC. Protein: CASGLAGDYNEQFF. The chain carries TRBV28 and TRBJ2-1, with TRBD2 matching 13 bases. The CDR3 extends over 14 amino acids. Unmatched junction bases numbered 2, after V lost 8 bases and J lost 4 bases. From germline, CDR1 is MDHEN and CDR2 SYDVKM.